Listed below are T cell receptor beta chains from one sample, sequenced in a study of CD8+ T cells in alopecia areata. Clones were read by immunoSEQ multiplex PCR, and TCRdb kept only the in-frame ones, dropping some. The data contain around 98,000 clones, around 44% of them singletons. The sequenced sample was CD4+ T cells sorted from blood. Every receptor here comes from a human donor with alopecia areata. Both conserved end residues are part of each CDR3. The order of the fields is D gene, V gene, clone size, J gene, CDR3 length, CDR3 protein, CDR3 DNA. A D gene is named only where the DNA matches it firmly. Size values are once, few and many counts, or a class for expanded clones, and some rows have none.

>TRBD1|TRBV6-5|NA|TRBJ2-2|14
CASSAQGYTGELFF
TGTGCCAGCAGTGCACAGGGGTACACCGGGGAGCTGTTTTTT
>NA|TRBV6-6|NA|TRBJ2-7|11
CASRVTAEQYF
TGTGCCAGCAGGGTTACAGCCGAGCAGTACTTC
>NA|TRBV27|NA|TRBJ2-3|14
CASSLGGSTDTQYF
TGTGCCAGCAGTTTAGGGGGGAGCACAGATACGCAGTATTTT
>NA|TRBV2|few|TRBJ2-3|11
CASGTMDTQYF
TGTGCCAGCGGGACGATGGATACGCAGTATTTT
>NA|TRBV11-2|few|TRBJ2-2|15
CASSSRLVNTGELFF
TGTGCCAGCAGCTCCCGCCTGGTCAACACCGGGGAGCTGTTTTTT
>NA|TRBV27|once|TRBJ2-2|16
CASSPSPPTGTGELFF
TGTGCCAGCAGCCCCAGTCCTCCGACAGGCACCGGGGAGCTGTTTTTT
>TRBD1|TRBV30|NA|TRBJ1-4|16
CAWSDTTGTGYEKLFF
TGTGCCTGGAGTGACACAACCGGGACAGGGTATGAAAAACTGTTTTTT
>TRBD1|TRBV5-1|NA|TRBJ1-4|14
CASSQDRGNEKLFF
TGCGCCAGCAGCCAGGACAGGGGAAATGAAAAACTGTTTTTT
>TRBD1|TRBV2|NA|TRBJ2-7|12
CASSGQGYEQYF
TGTGCCAGCAGTGGACAGGGCTACGAGCAGTACTTC
>NA|TRBV6-6|NA|TRBJ2-5|11
CASRLLETQYF
TGTGCCAGCAGACTCCTCGAGACCCAGTACTTC
>NA|TRBV2|NA|TRBJ2-7|14
CASISEPYAHEQYF
TGTGCCAGCATCAGCGAGCCCTATGCCCACGAGCAGTACTTC
>TRBD2|TRBV30|few|TRBJ2-1|13
CAWTSGRSGEQFF
TGTGCCTGGACTAGCGGGAGAAGTGGTGAGCAGTTCTTC
>TRBD1|TRBV9|NA|TRBJ1-6|15
CASSAPQGDNSPLHF
TGTGCCAGCAGCGCGCCCCAGGGGGATAATTCACCCCTCCACTTT
>NA|TRBV28|NA|TRBJ2-2|12
CASRSTPGELFF
TGTGCCAGCAGATCCACACCCGGGGAGCTGTTTTTT
>TRBD1|TRBV5-1|NA|TRBJ2-5|14
CASSLTGDGETQYF
TGCGCCAGCAGCTTGACAGGGGATGGTGAGACCCAGTACTTC
>TRBD1|TRBV4-2|NA|TRBJ1-2|14
CASSQESTGGGYTF
TGTGCCAGCAGCCAAGAATCCACAGGGGGTGGCTACACCTTC
>NA|TRBV7-9|NA|TRBJ2-3|14
CASSLGHDTDTQYF
TGTGCCAGCAGCTTAGGGCACGACACAGATACGCAGTATTTT
>NA|TRBV28|NA|TRBJ2-7|13
CASSFPASYEQYF
TGTGCCAGCAGTTTTCCTGCGTCCTACGAGCAGTACTTC
>NA|TRBV29-1|few|TRBJ2-1|12
CSVWTYYNEQFF
TGCAGCGTTTGGACTTACTACAATGAGCAGTTCTTC
>TRBD1|TRBV29-1|NA|TRBJ2-1|17
CSVSGTGDIFGNNEQFF
TGCAGCGTTTCCGGGACAGGGGACATTTTTGGTAACAATGAGCAGTTCTTC
>NA|TRBV29-1|few|TRBJ2-5|13
CSVGGSIKETQYF
TGCAGCGTGGGTGGATCGATCAAAGAGACCCAGTACTTC
>NA|TRBV11-2|few|TRBJ2-4|14
CASSKTYPGGERYF
TGTGCCAGCAGCAAAACTTACCCCGGTGGGGAAAGATACTTC
>TRBD1|TRBV6-5|NA|TRBJ2-7|12
CASSTDRGEQYF
TGTGCCAGCAGTACGGACAGGGGCGAGCAGTACTTC
>TRBD1|TRBV29-1|NA|TRBJ1-1|18
CSVTGGLNSMKWNTEAFF
TGCAGCGTGACAGGGGGCCTCAATTCTATGAAATGGAACACTGAAGCTTTCTTT